Described below is a single T cell receptor beta chain sequence and its context. This record belongs to a study of technical replicates of blood from a handful of donors. TCRdb keeps only in-frame clones here, not all; method: immunoSEQ multiplex PCR. Among roughly 60,000 clones, 75% to 90% were seen once, and the ten largest hold about 5%. Germline lookup yields CDR1 MNHEY and CDR2 SVGAGI. V was trimmed by 8 bases and J by 4 bases, leaving 15 bases between them. The CDR3 spans 14 residues. The clonotype comes from a human donor in good health. Some clones in this sample may be carry-over from other donors' samples. The chain couples TRBV6-5 to TRBJ1-3, with unresolved D. The sample was PBMCs. The CDR3 loop reads CASREGPLGNTIYF. In DNA form, the CDR3 reads TGTGCCAGCCGAGAGGGCCCATTAGGAAACACCATATATTTT.